The 24 T cell receptor beta chains below come from one sample, sequenced in a study of cytomegalovirus exposure and HLA in healthy donors. A multiplex PCR was run with 60 Vbeta primers and 13 Jbeta primers. Assay: immunoSEQ multiplex PCR; the TCRdb copy retains only in-frame clones and omits some. The table lists 130,000 to 150,000 clones, about 79% of them singletons. The sample consisted of PBMCs. The receptors here all came from a woman younger than 45 in good health and CMV-seronegative.

The CDR3 spells CASSGQGANYGYTF. The CDR3 nucleotides read TGTGCCAGCAGCGGACAGGGGGCAAACTATGGCTACACCTTC. The rearrangement uses TRBV9 and TRBJ1-2, with 10 bases identical to TRBD1. Trimming removed 3 bases from V and 2 bases from J; junction bases left unmatched: 1. Germline V gene data show CDR1 as SGDLS and CDR2 as YYNGEE. CDR3 length equals 14 residues.

The rearrangement uses TRBV4-1 and TRBJ1-4, with 8 bases matching TRBD1. V shed 2 bases and J 8 bases; nucleotides not matched to a gene: 13. Germline V gives CDR1 MGHRA, CDR2 YSYEKL. The CDR3 length is 17 residues. The chain's CDR3 is CASSQPRHRGREEKLFF. In DNA form, the CDR3 reads TGCGCCAGCAGCCAACCTCGGCACAGGGGGAGAGAAGAAAAACTGTTTTTT.

This chain uses TRBV6-1 with TRBJ2-1, with D possibly TRBD1 on 6 matching bases. Germline V gene data show CDR1 as MNHNS and CDR2 as SASEGT. The V end lost 6 bases, the J end lost 2 bases, and 14 bases lay between the germline ends. The CDR3 has 15 amino acids. DNA of the CDR3: TGTGCCAGCAGCCCTGGCAGGGGAACCTACAATGAGCAGTTCTTC. It translates to CASSPGRGTYNEQFF.

V usage is TRBV5-4 and J usage is TRBJ2-1; D unclear. Trimming took 0 bases from V and 6 from J, leaving 16 bases between them. This CDR3 contains 16 residues. The germline gives CDR1 SGHNT, CDR2 YYREEE (reference sequence). The chain's CDR3 is CASSLAATSLGNEQFF. CDR3 DNA sequence: TGTGCCAGCAGCTTGGCTGCGACATCGCTTGGCAATGAGCAGTTCTTC. Complete variable domain (other parts from reference TRBV5-4 and TRBJ2-1): ETGVTQSPTHLIKTRGQQVTLRCSSQSGHNTVSWYQQALGQGPQFIFQYYREEENGRGNFPPRFSGLQFPNYSSELNVNALELDDSALYLCASSLAATSLGNEQFFGPGTRLTVL.

The chain couples TRBV9 to TRBJ2-5; 8 bases match TRBD2. V lost 0 bases, J lost 1 base, and 2 bases stayed unmatched. Germline V CDR1 and CDR2: SGDLS, YYNGEE. The CDR3 contains 15 residues. The CDR3 loop reads CASSVAGGTQETQYF. The CDR3 nucleotides are TGTGCCAGCAGCGTAGCGGGGGGGACCCAAGAGACCCAGTACTTC.

The count of this clone is one. The chain carries TRBV19 and TRBJ1-5; a weak D match, TRBD1 (5 bases). This CDR3 is built from 14 residues. CDR1 is LNHDA and CDR2 is SQIVND in the germline V gene (reference sequence). V lost 1 base, J lost 3 bases, and 7 bases lay in between. CDR3 protein: CASSIGQLNQPQHF. CDR3 bases: TGTGCCAGTAGTATAGGACAGCTCAATCAGCCCCAGCATTTT.

CDR3 nucleotides: TGCGCCAGCAGCCCCTGGACAGGGTTTAATGGCTACACCTTC. Its translation: CASSPWTGFNGYTF. This rearrangement joins TRBV5-1 to TRBJ1-2; 8 bases fit TRBD1. The CDR3 has 14 amino acids. Germline V gene sequence: CDR1 SGHRS, CDR2 YFSETQ. With 4 bases clipped from V and 6 bases from J, the junction kept 8 bases outside the gene matches.

The count of this clone is one. This sequence joins TRBV18 and TRBJ2-1; no clear D gene. This CDR3 contains 12 residues. V lost 4 bases, J lost 6 bases, and 7 bases lay in between. Germline V gene data show CDR1 as KGHSH and CDR2 as LQKENI. The CDR3 DNA is TGTGCCAGCTCACGATCGGGCAATGAGCAGTTCTTC. Encoded protein: CASSRSGNEQFF. The full variable domain, with the rest looked up from reference TRBV18 and TRBJ2-1, is NAGVMQNPRHLVRRRGQEARLRCSPMKGHSHVYWYRQLPEEGLKFMVYLQKENIIDESGMPKERFSAEFPKEGPSILRIQQVVRGDSAAYFCASSRSGNEQFFGPGTRLTVL.

This chain uses TRBV29-1 with TRBJ1-2, with TRBD1 matching 7 bases. Trimming removed 7 bases from V and 0 bases from J; junction bases left unmatched: 5. Per the germline V gene, CDR1 is SQVTM and CDR2 is ANQGSEA. This CDR3 contains 13 residues. The CDR3 reads CSAQTGPNYGYTF. The CDR3 region has the DNA TGCAGCGCACAGACAGGGCCTAACTATGGCTACACCTTC.

The chain couples TRBV19 to TRBJ1-1; perhaps TRBD1 as D (6 bases). V shed 5 bases and J shed 1 base, with 11 bases lying between them. Germline lookup yields CDR1 LNHDA and CDR2 SQIVND (reference sequence). The CDR3 length is 14 residues. The CDR3 loop is CASSDRTENTEAFF. The CDR3 DNA is TGTGCCAGTAGTGATCGGACAGAGAACACTGAAGCTTTCTTT. The complete variable domain, with remaining parts taken from reference TRBV19 and TRBJ1-1, reads DGGITQSPKYLFRKEGQNVTLSCEQNLNHDAMYWYRQDPGQGLRLIYYSQIVNDFQKGDIAEGYSVSREKKESFPLTVTSAQKNPTAFYLCASSDRTENTEAFFGQGTRLTVV.

The table lists this clone with a count of one. The V call is TRBV29-1, the J call TRBJ1-4; a possible D gene is TRBD1 (6 bases). V gave up 6 bases and J gave up 8 bases, with 19 bases separating them. CDR3 size: 14 residues. Germline values: CDR1 SQVTM, CDR2 ANQGSEA. In DNA form, the CDR3 reads TGCAGCGTCGCAGACCGGGACAAGCTGGAAAAACTGTTTTTT. It yields the protein CSVADRDKLEKLFF.

The chain recombines TRBV4-1 with TRBJ2-1; 14 nucleotides agree with TRBD2. This CDR3 region has 19 residues. Germline CDR1 MGHRA, CDR2 YSYEKL. Unmatched junction bases numbered 7, after V lost 3 bases and J lost 0 bases. Here the CDR3 DNA reads TGCGCCAGCAGCCACCCCGGACTAGCGGGGGGTAGCTCCTACAATGAGCAGTTCTTC. It is translated as CASSHPGLAGGSSYNEQFF.

The sample holds a few counts of this clone. V gene TRBV7-2 combines with J gene TRBJ2-5, with 11 bases fitting TRBD2. Germline V lookup: CDR1 SGHTA, CDR2 FQGNSA. V lost 4 bases and J lost 9; bases outside the gene matches: 10. This CDR3 comprises 15 residues. The CDR3 here is CASSSTSGGLIPQYF. The CDR3 DNA reads TGTGCCAGCAGCTCTACTAGCGGGGGCCTAATTCCCCAGTACTTC.

This rearrangement joins TRBV5-1 to TRBJ1-2; no definite D call. V was cut by 4 bases and J by 0 bases, with 10 bases left in between. CDR1 is SGHRS, CDR2 YFSETQ, per germline. CDR3 size: 14 residues. CDR3 in amino acids: CASSPEGANYGYTF. For the CDR3, the DNA is TGCGCCAGCAGCCCCGAGGGAGCTAACTATGGCTACACCTTC.

The chain combines TRBV27 with TRBJ2-5; D perhaps matches TRBD1 (5 bases). The ends were cut back, 3 bases at V and 1 base at J, with 9 bases in the middle. The CDR3 consists of 14 residues. Germline V gene lookup returns CDR1 MNHEY and CDR2 SMNVEV (reference sequence). The CDR3 bases are TGTGCCAGCAGTTTGGCAGGGATCCAAGAGACCCAGTACTTC. As protein: CASSLAGIQETQYF.

This chain connects TRBV19 to TRBJ1-1; the D gene is possibly TRBD1 (5 bases). This CDR3 contains 15 residues. V was shortened by 1 base and J by 1 base, with 10 bases between the two germline ends. Germline CDR1 LNHDA, CDR2 SQIVND (reference sequence). The CDR3 DNA is TGTGCCAGTAGTATAGTGGGGCAGCAGAACACTGAAGCTTTCTTT. Translating gives CASSIVGQQNTEAFF.

This clone was seen a single time. The chain employs TRBV29-1 and TRBJ2-5; 7 nucleotides match TRBD1. V shed 6 bases, J shed 3 bases, and the junction held 7 bases outside the gene matches. From germline, CDR1 is SQVTM and CDR2 ANQGSEA. The CDR3 consists of 13 residues. The CDR3 reads CSVTGTDEETQYF. The CDR3 DNA is TGCAGCGTCACCGGGACAGACGAAGAGACCCAGTACTTC.

This clone occurred a few times. The genes are TRBV19 and TRBJ2-2; 12 bases map to TRBD1. Germline V lookup: CDR1 LNHDA, CDR2 SQIVND (reference sequence). Losses at the gene ends were 4 bases for V and 9 bases for J; bases not matched to a gene: 9. The CDR3 extends over 16 amino acids. In nucleotides, the CDR3 is TGTGCCAGTAGTACCGGGGACAGGGGGCGCCGCAGGGAGCTGTTTTTT. It encodes CASSTGDRGRRRELFF.

This clone was picked up one time. This chain uses TRBV7-9 with TRBJ2-7; TRBD1 aligns across 11 bases. V was clipped by 5 bases and J by 7 bases; unmatched bases: 10. Germline CDR1 reads SEHNR; CDR2 reads FQNEAQ (reference sequence). The CDR3 runs 15 residues. CDR3 region: CASSGPGQGAGEQYF. The CDR3 DNA reads as TGTGCCAGCAGCGGACCCGGACAGGGGGCTGGAGAGCAGTACTTC.

The chain employs TRBV6-6 and TRBJ1-5; maybe TRBD1 (5 bases). The V end lost 8 bases, the J end lost 2 bases, and 16 bases lay between the germline ends. CDR1 MNHNY and CDR2 SVGAGI come from the germline V gene (reference sequence). The CDR3 spans 15 residues. CDR3: CASRRDGEGNQPQHF. The CDR3 DNA follows: TGTGCCAGCCGAAGGGACGGGGAGGGCAATCAGCCCCAGCATTTT.

The chain is built from TRBV29-1 and TRBJ1-1; a weak D match, TRBD1 (6 bases). CDR1 is SQVTM, CDR2 ANQGSEA, per germline. The ends were cut back, 7 bases at V and 1 base at J, with 13 bases in the middle. The CDR3 sequence is 13 residues long. The CDR3 protein is CSAPPQGNTEAFF. CDR3 nucleotide sequence: TGCAGCGCTCCTCCACAGGGGAACACTGAAGCTTTCTTT.

This chain joins TRBV7-3 and TRBJ1-1, with D possibly being TRBD1 (5 bases). The length of the CDR3 is 14 residues. Trimming removed 5 bases at V and 6 bases at J, with 16 bases between. Germline assignment: CDR1 SGHTA and CDR2 FQGTGA. CDR3 in DNA: TGTGCCAGCAGCGAAGGGGTTGGCGGTCCTGAAGCTTTCTTT. It specifies CASSEGVGGPEAFF.

This sequence joins TRBV7-8 and TRBJ2-7; 8 nucleotides match TRBD2. Germline V gene sequence: CDR1 SGHVS, CDR2 FQNEAQ. This CDR3 contains 16 residues. J was trimmed by 2 bases and V by 4 bases; bases with no gene match: 10. CDR3 DNA sequence: TGTGCCAGCAGCTCGCTACGGTTAGCGGGGACCTACGAGCAGTACTTC. Translation: CASSSLRLAGTYEQYF.

This rearrangement joins TRBV19 to TRBJ2-7, with TRBD1 matching over 8 bases. Germline CDR1 LNHDA, CDR2 SQIVND (reference sequence). The junction had 6 bases not matched to a gene; V was cut back by 3 bases and J by 5 bases. This CDR3 has 14 amino acids. The CDR3 sequence: CASSMAGQGNEQYF. As DNA, the CDR3 is TGTGCCAGTAGTATGGCAGGACAGGGAAACGAGCAGTACTTC.